This is a list of T cell receptor beta chains from one sample in a study of PD-1 blockade in classical Hodgkin lymphoma. The assay was immunoSEQ multiplex PCR, and TCRdb's table has in-frame clones only and misses some. Of 10,000 to 15,000 clones listed, around four fifths are singletons. This material consisted of peripheral blood mononuclear cells (PBMCs), taken at baseline. The receptor set was obtained from a human donor with classical Hodgkin lymphoma. Both conserved end residues are part of each CDR3. D genes are given only for firm matches. Where a row states a size, it is once, few, many or the class of an expanded clone; other rows omit it.

V	size	J	D	DNA	CDR3
TRBV7-8	.	TRBJ1-2	.	TGTGCCAGCAGCTTAGCCCTGGACATCTCTAACTATGGCTACACCTTC	CASSLALDISNYGYTF
TRBV19	.	TRBJ1-5	.	TGTGCCAGTAGGACCGGGACTTCTTATCAGCCCCAGCATTTT	CASRTGTSYQPQHF
TRBV9	.	TRBJ2-1	TRBD1	TGTGCCAGCAGCACCCTACAGGGGGAGCTCGACAATGAGCAGTTCTTC	CASSTLQGELDNEQFF
TRBV6-4	few	TRBJ2-3	TRBD2	TGTGCCAGCATTAGACCGGGACTAGCGAACCTGAAAGATACGCAGTATTTT	CASIRPGLANLKDTQYF
TRBV7-2	.	TRBJ2-7	TRBD1	TGTGCCAGCAGCGCCACCGGGACAGGATACGAGCAGTACTTC	CASSATGTGYEQYF
TRBV29-1	.	TRBJ2-3	TRBD2	TGCAGCGTTCCCGCGGGGGGCTTCGACACAGATACGCAGTATTTT	CSVPAGGFDTDTQYF
TRBV5-1	.	TRBJ1-5	TRBD1	TGCGCCAGCAGCCAAGGACAGGGTCAGCCCCAGCATTTT	CASSQGQGQPQHF
TRBV5-5	.	TRBJ1-2	TRBD1	TGTGCCAGCAGCTTGGGTGACAGGGGAGAGGTTGGCTACACCTTC	CASSLGDRGEVGYTF
TRBV7-8	once	TRBJ2-5	.	TGTGCCAGCAGCTTTGCAGGGCTCCAGATTTTGGAGACCCAGTACTTC	CASSFAGLQILETQYF
TRBV18	.	TRBJ1-2	.	TGTGCCAGCTCACCAACGGTGTTAGATTGGGCCAACTATGGCTACACCTTC	CASSPTVLDWANYGYTF
TRBV19	.	TRBJ1-5	.	TGTGCCAGTAGACCCGGGACAAGAATTAATCAGCCCCAGCATTTT	CASRPGTRINQPQHF
TRBV2	.	TRBJ1-1	.	TGTGCCAGCAGTGAACAGGGCGGGAACACTGAAGCTTTCTTT	CASSEQGGNTEAFF
TRBV9	.	TRBJ2-1	TRBD2	TGTGCCAGCAGCGTGAGCGGGGCATCCTACAATGAGCAGTTCTTC	CASSVSGASYNEQFF
TRBV12-5	.	TRBJ2-2	TRBD2	TGTGCTAGTGGTTTGTCCCGACTAGCGGGGCTGTTGGGCGGGGAGCTGTTTTTT	CASGLSRLAGLLGGELFF
TRBV5-1	.	TRBJ1-4	TRBD1	TGCGCCAGCATTAGGGACAGTCTTTTCCGTGAAGCGGTGAAAAAACTGTTTTTT	CASIRDSLFREAVKKLFF
TRBV5-6	.	TRBJ2-7	.	TGTGCCAGCAGCTTGGACTACACCTACGAGCAGTACTTC	CASSLDYTYEQYF
TRBV4-2	.	TRBJ2-5	.	TGTGCCAGCAGCCAACAGGGGTGGGAGAGAGAGACCCAGTACTTC	CASSQQGWERETQYF
TRBV7-9	few	TRBJ1-1	.	TGTGCCAGCAGCTTTGAGGGGAACACTGAAGCTTTCTTT	CASSFEGNTEAFF
TRBV5-4	.	TRBJ1-1	TRBD1	TGTGCCAGCAGCTACATAACCGGGACAGGGGAGAAAGCTTTCTTT	CASSYITGTGEKAFF
TRBV6-5	.	TRBJ1-4	.	TGTGCCAGCAGGGGGGCAGCGGCTAATGAAAAACTGTTTTTT	CASRGAAANEKLFF